The clone carrying this T cell receptor (beta chain) was picked up a small number of times. The target antigen is unknown. This entry belongs to a study of beta chain features in type 1 diabetes. General study results and limits: There were fewer insertions and more deletions at the VDJ junctions of type 1 diabetes patients.

Germline lookup yields CDR1 SGHRS and CDR2 YFSETQ. Trimming stripped 4 bases from V and 4 bases from J, with 21 bases between. The CDR3 runs to 17 residues. Every isolated RNA sample was fully reverse transcribed, so sequencing captured expressed TCRB transcripts. Sequencing used immunoSEQ multiplex PCR; TCRdb keeps in-frame clones, though not all of them. Found here are 900,000 or so clones, about 17% of them singletons; the top ten hold around 0.02%. The chain recombines TRBV5-1 with TRBJ2-1; D is ambiguous. Sequenced input: naive CD4+ T cells from blood. The TCR was taken from a woman aged 18-35 years in good health. The CDR3 reads CASSLSPHSDGYNEQFF. Here the CDR3 DNA reads TGCGCCAGCAGCCTCAGCCCTCACTCGGACGGTTACAATGAGCAGTTCTTC.